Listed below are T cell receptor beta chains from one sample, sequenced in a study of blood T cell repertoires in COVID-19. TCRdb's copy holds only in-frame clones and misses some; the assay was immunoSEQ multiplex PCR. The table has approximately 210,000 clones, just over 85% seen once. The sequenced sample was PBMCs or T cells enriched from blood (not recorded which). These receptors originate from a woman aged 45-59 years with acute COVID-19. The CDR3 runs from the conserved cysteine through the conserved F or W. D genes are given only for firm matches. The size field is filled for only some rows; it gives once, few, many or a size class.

cdr3_nt: TGTGCCAGCAGTCCCGTACTAGCGGGTTCCTACGAGCAGTACTTC; cdr3_aa: CASSPVLAGSYEQYF; clone_size: .; j_call: TRBJ2-7; d_call: TRBD2; cdr3_length: 15; v_call: TRBV27
cdr3_nt: TGTGCCAGTACCCCCCAGGGCTTGAGCTCTGGAAACACCATATATTTT; cdr3_aa: CASTPQGLSSGNTIYF; clone_size: .; j_call: TRBJ1-3; d_call: .; cdr3_length: 16; v_call: TRBV19
cdr3_nt: TGCGCCAGCAGCCCCCCCCGGACAGGGGCTGGCTACACCTTC; cdr3_aa: CASSPPRTGAGYTF; clone_size: .; j_call: TRBJ1-2; d_call: TRBD1; cdr3_length: 14; v_call: TRBV5-1
cdr3_nt: TGTGCCAGCAGCTCGAAGACGAGGCTAGCGGTTAGCTCCTACAATGAGCAGTTCTTC; cdr3_aa: CASSSKTRLAVSSYNEQFF; clone_size: .; j_call: TRBJ2-1; d_call: TRBD2; cdr3_length: 19; v_call: TRBV7-9
cdr3_nt: TGTGCCAGTAGTACCCGGACAGGGGAAACTGAAGCTTTCTTT; cdr3_aa: CASSTRTGETEAFF; clone_size: .; j_call: TRBJ1-1; d_call: TRBD1; cdr3_length: 14; v_call: TRBV19
cdr3_nt: TGTGCCTGGAGTGTACCAACGGTGGTGGCTTTCTTT; cdr3_aa: CAWSVPTVVAFF; clone_size: .; j_call: TRBJ1-1; d_call: .; cdr3_length: 12; v_call: TRBV30
cdr3_nt: TGTGCCATCAGTGCTACTAGCGGGAGGATTGATGAGCAGTTCTTC; cdr3_aa: CAISATSGRIDEQFF; clone_size: .; j_call: TRBJ2-1; d_call: TRBD2; cdr3_length: 15; v_call: TRBV10-3
cdr3_nt: TGTGCCAGCAGCTCCGGACAGGGGGCCGGGGAGCTGTTTTTT; cdr3_aa: CASSSGQGAGELFF; clone_size: .; j_call: TRBJ2-2; d_call: TRBD1; cdr3_length: 14; v_call: TRBV11-2
cdr3_nt: TGTGCCAGCTCACCGGGCGGGGGCCTCTATGGCTACACCTTC; cdr3_aa: CASSPGGGLYGYTF; clone_size: .; j_call: TRBJ1-2; d_call: .; cdr3_length: 14; v_call: TRBV18
cdr3_nt: TGTGCCAGCAGCATCAACAGGGGGCACTACGAGCAGTACTTC; cdr3_aa: CASSINRGHYEQYF; clone_size: .; j_call: TRBJ2-7; d_call: TRBD1; cdr3_length: 14; v_call: TRBV11-1
cdr3_nt: TGTGCCAGCAGTTTCGGGACAGGGAGCGCTGAAGCTTTCTTT; cdr3_aa: CASSFGTGSAEAFF; clone_size: .; j_call: TRBJ1-1; d_call: TRBD1; cdr3_length: 14; v_call: TRBV28
cdr3_nt: TGTGCCAGCAGTGGATTCCTAGCGGGACTCAATGAGCAGTTCTTC; cdr3_aa: CASSGFLAGLNEQFF; clone_size: .; j_call: TRBJ2-1; d_call: TRBD2; cdr3_length: 15; v_call: TRBV2
cdr3_nt: TGTGCCAGCAGCGCTCAAGCCAATGAGCAGTTCTTC; cdr3_aa: CASSAQANEQFF; clone_size: .; j_call: TRBJ2-1; d_call: .; cdr3_length: 12; v_call: TRBV7-3
cdr3_nt: TGTGCCAGCAGTCCGGGACAGGGGGAAGTGAACACTGAAGCTTTCTTT; cdr3_aa: CASSPGQGEVNTEAFF; clone_size: .; j_call: TRBJ1-1; d_call: TRBD1; cdr3_length: 16; v_call: TRBV7-9
cdr3_nt: TGTGCCAGCAGCATCGGACTAGCGGGAGATGAGCAGTTCTTC; cdr3_aa: CASSIGLAGDEQFF; clone_size: .; j_call: TRBJ2-1; d_call: TRBD2; cdr3_length: 14; v_call: TRBV5-4
cdr3_nt: TGTGCCAGCAGCGACTCCGGGACTAGCGGCAATGAGCAGTTCTTC; cdr3_aa: CASSDSGTSGNEQFF; clone_size: .; j_call: TRBJ2-1; d_call: TRBD2; cdr3_length: 15; v_call: TRBV7-9
cdr3_nt: TGTGCCACCAGTGATTTGGACAGGCCCTACGAGCAGTACTTC; cdr3_aa: CATSDLDRPYEQYF; clone_size: .; j_call: TRBJ2-7; d_call: .; cdr3_length: 14; v_call: TRBV24-1
cdr3_nt: TGTGCCAGTAGTGAAACAGGGGGCCGAAATCAGCCCCAGCATTTT; cdr3_aa: CASSETGGRNQPQHF; clone_size: .; j_call: TRBJ1-5; d_call: TRBD1; cdr3_length: 15; v_call: TRBV19
cdr3_nt: TGTGCCAGCAGCCAATCGGGGTATACTGGAAACACCATATATTTT; cdr3_aa: CASSQSGYTGNTIYF; clone_size: .; j_call: TRBJ1-3; d_call: .; cdr3_length: 15; v_call: TRBV4-2
cdr3_nt: TGTGCCATCAGTGAGGGCACAACTGGAAACACCATATATTTT; cdr3_aa: CAISEGTTGNTIYF; clone_size: .; j_call: TRBJ1-3; d_call: .; cdr3_length: 14; v_call: TRBV10-3
cdr3_nt: TGTGCCAGCAGCTTAAAGGGGCCAGGGGGAGGACAGAATTCACCCCTCCACTTT; cdr3_aa: CASSLKGPGGGQNSPLHF; clone_size: .; j_call: TRBJ1-6; d_call: TRBD1; cdr3_length: 18; v_call: TRBV7-3
cdr3_nt: TGTGCCAGCAGTTTACTGGTGGTCAGGGGGGCCTACGAGCAGTACTTC; cdr3_aa: CASSLLVVRGAYEQYF; clone_size: .; j_call: TRBJ2-7; d_call: .; cdr3_length: 16; v_call: TRBV28
cdr3_nt: TGTGCCACCAGTGAGGGAGGGGAAGCCTATGGCTACACCTTC; cdr3_aa: CATSEGGEAYGYTF; clone_size: .; j_call: TRBJ1-2; d_call: .; cdr3_length: 14; v_call: TRBV24-1
cdr3_nt: TGCGCCAGCAGCTTTAGAGTAGATACGCAGTATTTT; cdr3_aa: CASSFRVDTQYF; clone_size: .; j_call: TRBJ2-3; d_call: .; cdr3_length: 12; v_call: TRBV5-1
cdr3_nt: TGTGCCAGCAGCTTAGCTAGCGCCTACAATGAGCAGTTCTTC; cdr3_aa: CASSLASAYNEQFF; clone_size: .; j_call: TRBJ2-1; d_call: .; cdr3_length: 14; v_call: TRBV11-2
cdr3_nt: TGTGCCAGCAGACCTACAGGGATCTACGAGCAGTACTTC; cdr3_aa: CASRPTGIYEQYF; clone_size: .; j_call: TRBJ2-7; d_call: .; cdr3_length: 13; v_call: TRBV5-6
cdr3_nt: TGTGCCAGCAGCTTCGGCGGATTTAACACCGGGGAGCTGTTTTTT; cdr3_aa: CASSFGGFNTGELFF; clone_size: .; j_call: TRBJ2-2; d_call: .; cdr3_length: 15; v_call: TRBV5-6
cdr3_nt: TGCGCCAGTACCCCCGCGGAGAACTATGGCTACACCTTC; cdr3_aa: CASTPAENYGYTF; clone_size: .; j_call: TRBJ1-2; d_call: .; cdr3_length: 13; v_call: TRBV5-1
cdr3_nt: TGTGCCAGCACCACTGGGACAGGGATCACTGAAGCTTTCTTT; cdr3_aa: CASTTGTGITEAFF; clone_size: .; j_call: TRBJ1-1; d_call: TRBD1; cdr3_length: 14; v_call: TRBV27
cdr3_nt: TGTGCCAGCAGCTTTGGGCCCCCGGCAGGCCTCTACGAGCAGTACTTC; cdr3_aa: CASSFGPPAGLYEQYF; clone_size: .; j_call: TRBJ2-7; d_call: .; cdr3_length: 16; v_call: TRBV5-6
cdr3_nt: TGCGCCAGCAGCTTATGGCGGGAGGGTCTTTACAATGAGCAGTTCTTC; cdr3_aa: CASSLWREGLYNEQFF; clone_size: .; j_call: TRBJ2-1; d_call: TRBD2; cdr3_length: 16; v_call: TRBV5-1
cdr3_nt: TGTGCCAGCAGCGTAGGGGTAGCGGGAGTCAGCTTGGTTGAGCAGTTCTTC; cdr3_aa: CASSVGVAGVSLVEQFF; clone_size: .; j_call: TRBJ2-1; d_call: TRBD2; cdr3_length: 17; v_call: TRBV9
cdr3_nt: TGTGCCAGCAGCTTGATGGAGAGGGCGGGAGGGCCCTACGAGCAGTACTTC; cdr3_aa: CASSLMERAGGPYEQYF; clone_size: once; j_call: TRBJ2-7; d_call: TRBD2; cdr3_length: 17; v_call: TRBV11-2
cdr3_nt: TGTGCCAGTAGTAGGGGGGTAGCTAACTATGGCTACACCTTC; cdr3_aa: CASSRGVANYGYTF; clone_size: once; j_call: TRBJ1-2; d_call: .; cdr3_length: 14; v_call: TRBV19
cdr3_nt: TGTGCCTGGACAGGGGGATATGGTGGCTACACCTTC; cdr3_aa: CAWTGGYGGYTF; clone_size: once; j_call: TRBJ1-2; d_call: TRBD1; cdr3_length: 12; v_call: TRBV30
cdr3_nt: TGTGCCAGCAGCCAAGAAGGCGGTAACTATGGCTACACCTTC; cdr3_aa: CASSQEGGNYGYTF; clone_size: once; j_call: TRBJ1-2; d_call: .; cdr3_length: 14; v_call: TRBV4-2
cdr3_nt: TGTGCCACCAGTGACCGGACAACACAGGGTGGCTACACCTTC; cdr3_aa: CATSDRTTQGGYTF; clone_size: few; j_call: TRBJ1-2; d_call: .; cdr3_length: 14; v_call: TRBV24-1
cdr3_nt: TGTGCCACCAGTGACCCCAGGGTGGGCAACTATGGCTACACCTTC; cdr3_aa: CATSDPRVGNYGYTF; clone_size: .; j_call: TRBJ1-2; d_call: .; cdr3_length: 15; v_call: TRBV24-1
cdr3_nt: TGTGCCAGCAGTGCCCGGTCCTACGAGCAGTACTTC; cdr3_aa: CASSARSYEQYF; clone_size: .; j_call: TRBJ2-7; d_call: .; cdr3_length: 12; v_call: TRBV12-3/TRBV12-4
cdr3_nt: TGTGCCAGCAGTTACGCGGACAGGGTCGGGGAAAAACTGTTTTTT; cdr3_aa: CASSYADRVGEKLFF; clone_size: once; j_call: TRBJ1-4; d_call: TRBD1; cdr3_length: 15; v_call: TRBV27
cdr3_nt: TGTGCCAGCAGCTCACATCGGACTATCTACGAGCAGTACTTC; cdr3_aa: CASSSHRTIYEQYF; clone_size: .; j_call: TRBJ2-7; d_call: .; cdr3_length: 14; v_call: TRBV13
cdr3_nt: TGTGCCAGCAGCCCGGGACTAGCGGTTGACAATGAGCAGTTCTTC; cdr3_aa: CASSPGLAVDNEQFF; clone_size: .; j_call: TRBJ2-1; d_call: .; cdr3_length: 15; v_call: TRBV21-1
cdr3_nt: TGTGCCATCAGTCCAGGACTAGAAGCTGTGGGGACCCAGTACTTC; cdr3_aa: CAISPGLEAVGTQYF; clone_size: .; j_call: TRBJ2-5; d_call: TRBD2; cdr3_length: 15; v_call: TRBV10-3
cdr3_nt: TGTGCCATCAGTCGAGGGTCCCCCACCGGGGAGCTGTTTTTT; cdr3_aa: CAISRGSPTGELFF; clone_size: .; j_call: TRBJ2-2; d_call: .; cdr3_length: 14; v_call: TRBV10-3
cdr3_nt: TGTGCCAGCAGTTTACCAACAGAAGATACGCAGTATTTT; cdr3_aa: CASSLPTEDTQYF; clone_size: .; j_call: TRBJ2-3; d_call: .; cdr3_length: 13; v_call: TRBV28
cdr3_nt: TGTGCCAGCAGCTCAGTGGGACTAGCGGACTCCTACGAGCAGTACTTC; cdr3_aa: CASSSVGLADSYEQYF; clone_size: once; j_call: TRBJ2-7; d_call: TRBD2; cdr3_length: 16; v_call: TRBV11-2
cdr3_nt: TGTGCCAGCAGCCAGGGGAGCATACTTGTTTTT; cdr3_aa: CASSQGSILVF; clone_size: .; j_call: TRBJ2-3; d_call: .; cdr3_length: 11; v_call: TRBV4-2
cdr3_nt: TGTGCCAGCAGGGAAGCGCCCTTAAGCACAGATACGCAGTATTTT; cdr3_aa: CASREAPLSTDTQYF; clone_size: .; j_call: TRBJ2-3; d_call: .; cdr3_length: 15; v_call: TRBV6-4